This T cell receptor beta chain was retrieved from a study of cytomegalovirus exposure and HLA in healthy donors. PCR used 60 Vbeta primers and 13 Jbeta primers. The protocol was immunoSEQ multiplex PCR, while the TCRdb copy is restricted to in-frame clones and leaves out a portion. This table has 150,000 to 200,000 clones, 75% to 85% appearing once. Worth noting for this clone: Its antigen is as yet unknown.

Study-wide points: Reported results showed that the classifier diagnosed cytomegalovirus status with high specificity and sensitivity. In a later analysis, donors in an Asian-associated ancestry cluster reportedly had fewer N-insertions in productive TCRs than the cohort mean.

The sample taken for sequencing was PBMCs. This sequence was found in a woman between 50 and 59 years old in good health and CMV-seronegative.

The CDR3 DNA reads as TGTGCCAGCAGTGAGGGGACAGGGTTATCAAATGAGCAGTTCTTC. Its translation is CASSEGTGLSNEQFF. The genes are TRBV2 and TRBJ2-1; TRBD1 matches 9 bases. Germline CDR1 is SNHLY and CDR2 is FYNNEI. V was clipped by 3 bases and J by 7 bases; unmatched bases: 7. The CDR3 sequence is 15 residues long.